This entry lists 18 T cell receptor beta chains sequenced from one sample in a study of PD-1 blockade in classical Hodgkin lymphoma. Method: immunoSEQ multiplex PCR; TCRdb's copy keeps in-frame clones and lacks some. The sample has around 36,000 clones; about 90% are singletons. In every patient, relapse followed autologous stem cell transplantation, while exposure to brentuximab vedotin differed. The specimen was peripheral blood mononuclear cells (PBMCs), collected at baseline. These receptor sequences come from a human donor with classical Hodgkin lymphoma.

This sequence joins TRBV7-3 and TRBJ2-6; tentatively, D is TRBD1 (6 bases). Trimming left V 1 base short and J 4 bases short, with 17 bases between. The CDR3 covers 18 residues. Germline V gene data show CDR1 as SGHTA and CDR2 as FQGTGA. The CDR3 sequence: CASSLRPNRVAGANVLTF. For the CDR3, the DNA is TGTGCCAGCAGCTTAAGACCGAACAGGGTGGCCGGGGCCAACGTCCTGACTTTC.

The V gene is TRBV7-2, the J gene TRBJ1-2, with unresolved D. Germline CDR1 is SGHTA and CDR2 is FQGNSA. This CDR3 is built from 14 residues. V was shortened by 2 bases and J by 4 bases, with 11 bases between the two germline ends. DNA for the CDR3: TGTGCCAGCAGCTTATCGGACGGAATCTATGGCTACACCTTC. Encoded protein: CASSLSDGIYGYTF.

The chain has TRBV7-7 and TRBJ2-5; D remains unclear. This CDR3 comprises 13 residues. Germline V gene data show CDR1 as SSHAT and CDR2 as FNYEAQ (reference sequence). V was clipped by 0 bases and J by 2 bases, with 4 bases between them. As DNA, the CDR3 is TGTGCCAGCAGCTTAGCGCATCAAGAGACCCAGTACTTC. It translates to CASSLAHQETQYF.

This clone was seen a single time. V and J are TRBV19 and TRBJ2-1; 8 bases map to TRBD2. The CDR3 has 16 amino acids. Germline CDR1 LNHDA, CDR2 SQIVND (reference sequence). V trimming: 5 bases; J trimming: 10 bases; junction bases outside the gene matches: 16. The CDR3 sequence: CASSPWRGALGREQFF. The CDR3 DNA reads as TGTGCCAGTAGTCCATGGCGGGGGGCCTTGGGGAGGGAGCAGTTCTTC. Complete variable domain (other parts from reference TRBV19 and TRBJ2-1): DGGITQSPKYLFRKEGQNVTLSCEQNLNHDAMYWYRQDPGQGLRLIYYSQIVNDFQKGDIAEGYSVSREKKESFPLTVTSAQKNPTAFYLCASSPWRGALGREQFFGPGTRLTVL.

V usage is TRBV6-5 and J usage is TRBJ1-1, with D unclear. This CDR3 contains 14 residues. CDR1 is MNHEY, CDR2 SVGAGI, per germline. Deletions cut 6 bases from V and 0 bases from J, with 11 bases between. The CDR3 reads CASRTGLVNTEAFF. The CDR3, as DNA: TGTGCCAGCAGGACCGGACTTGTGAACACTGAAGCTTTCTTT.

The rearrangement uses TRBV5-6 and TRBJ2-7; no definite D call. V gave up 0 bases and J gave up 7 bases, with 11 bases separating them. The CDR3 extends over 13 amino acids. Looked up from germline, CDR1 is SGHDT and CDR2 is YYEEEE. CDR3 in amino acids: CASSLGARPEQYF. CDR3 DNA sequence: TGTGCCAGCAGCTTGGGGGCCAGACCGGAGCAGTACTTC.

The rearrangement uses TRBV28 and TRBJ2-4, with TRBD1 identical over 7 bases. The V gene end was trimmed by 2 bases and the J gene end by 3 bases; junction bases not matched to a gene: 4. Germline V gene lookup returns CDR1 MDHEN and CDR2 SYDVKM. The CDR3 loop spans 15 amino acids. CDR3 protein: CASSLAQGVKNIQYF. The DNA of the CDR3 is TGTGCCAGCAGTTTAGCCCAGGGGGTCAAAAACATTCAGTACTTC.

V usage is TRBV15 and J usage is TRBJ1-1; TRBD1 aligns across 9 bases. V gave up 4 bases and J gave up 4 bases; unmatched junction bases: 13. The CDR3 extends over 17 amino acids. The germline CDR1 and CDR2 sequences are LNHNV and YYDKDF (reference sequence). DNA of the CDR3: TGTGCCACCAGCACCCCCCGGGACAGGGTTTGGATCACTGAAGCTTTCTTT. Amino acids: CATSTPRDRVWITEAFF.

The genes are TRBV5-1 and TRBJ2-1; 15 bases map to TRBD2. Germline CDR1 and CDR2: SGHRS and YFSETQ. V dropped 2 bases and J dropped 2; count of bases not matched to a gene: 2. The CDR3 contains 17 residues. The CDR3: CASSFGLAGGAYNEQFF. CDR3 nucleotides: TGCGCCAGCAGCTTCGGACTAGCGGGAGGGGCCTACAATGAGCAGTTCTTC.

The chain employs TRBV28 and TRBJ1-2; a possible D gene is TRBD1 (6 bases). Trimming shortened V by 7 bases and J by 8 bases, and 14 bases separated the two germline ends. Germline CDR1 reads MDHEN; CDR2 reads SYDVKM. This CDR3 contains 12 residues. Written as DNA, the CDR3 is TGTGCCAGCAACTTTCCAGGGGTCGGCTACACCTTC. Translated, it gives CASNFPGVGYTF.

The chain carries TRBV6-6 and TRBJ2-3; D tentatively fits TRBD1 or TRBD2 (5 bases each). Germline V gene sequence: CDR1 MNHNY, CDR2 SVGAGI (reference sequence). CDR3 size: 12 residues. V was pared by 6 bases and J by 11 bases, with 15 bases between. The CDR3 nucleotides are TGTGCCAGCAGCTCCGGGACCGAGAGGCAGTATTTT. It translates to CASSSGTERQYF.

CDR3 amino acids: CASRRAEWETQYF. The CDR3 DNA reads as TGTGCCAGCAGAAGGGCGGAATGGGAGACCCAGTACTTC. The chain has TRBV19 and TRBJ2-5; D is unclear. V lost 9 bases to trimming and J lost 5 bases, with 16 bases between them. The CDR3 is 13 amino acids. The V gene's germline CDR1 is LNHDA and CDR2 SQIVND (reference sequence).

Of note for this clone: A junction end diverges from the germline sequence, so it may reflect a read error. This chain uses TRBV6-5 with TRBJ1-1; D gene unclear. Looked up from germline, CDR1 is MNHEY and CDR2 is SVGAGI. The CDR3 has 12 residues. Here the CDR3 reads CAISRLNTEAFF. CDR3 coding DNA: TGTGCCATCAGTAGGCTGAACACTGAAGCTTTCTTT.

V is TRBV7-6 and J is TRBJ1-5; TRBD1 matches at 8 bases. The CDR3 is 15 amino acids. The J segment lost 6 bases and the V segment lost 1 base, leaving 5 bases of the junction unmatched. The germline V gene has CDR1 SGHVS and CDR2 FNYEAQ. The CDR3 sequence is CASSLGQGAGQPQHF. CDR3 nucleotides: TGTGCCAGCAGCTTAGGGCAGGGGGCAGGTCAGCCCCAGCATTTT.

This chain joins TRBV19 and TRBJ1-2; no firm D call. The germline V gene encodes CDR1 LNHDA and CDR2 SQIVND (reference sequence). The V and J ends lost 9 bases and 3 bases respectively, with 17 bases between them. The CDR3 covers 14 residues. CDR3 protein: CASQGGSLYYGYTF. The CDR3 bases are TGTGCCAGCCAAGGTGGATCCTTGTACTATGGCTACACCTTC.

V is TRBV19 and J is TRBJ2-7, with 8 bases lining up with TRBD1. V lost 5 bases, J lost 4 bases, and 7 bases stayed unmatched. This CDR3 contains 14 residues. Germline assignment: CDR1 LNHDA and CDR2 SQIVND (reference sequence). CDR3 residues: CASSSTTGEYEQYF. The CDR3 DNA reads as TGTGCCAGTAGTTCGACGACAGGGGAATACGAGCAGTACTTC.

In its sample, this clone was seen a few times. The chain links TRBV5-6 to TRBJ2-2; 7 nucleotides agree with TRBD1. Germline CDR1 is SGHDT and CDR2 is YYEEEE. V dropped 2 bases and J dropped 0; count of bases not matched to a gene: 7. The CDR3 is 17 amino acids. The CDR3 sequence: CASSFERGLANTGELFF. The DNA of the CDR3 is TGTGCCAGCAGCTTTGAAAGGGGGCTCGCGAACACCGGGGAGCTGTTTTTT. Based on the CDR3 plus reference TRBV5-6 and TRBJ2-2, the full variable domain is DAGVTQSPTHLIKTRGQQVTLRCSPKSGHDTVSWYQQALGQGPQFIFQYYEEEERQRGNFPDRFSGHQFPNYSSELNVNALLLGDSALYLCASSFERGLANTGELFFGEGSRLTVL.

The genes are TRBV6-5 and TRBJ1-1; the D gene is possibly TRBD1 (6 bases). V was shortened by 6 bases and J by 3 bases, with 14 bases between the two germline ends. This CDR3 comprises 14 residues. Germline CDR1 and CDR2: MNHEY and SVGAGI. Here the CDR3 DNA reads TGTGCCAGCAGCAGATCCAGGGGACACACTGAAGCTTTCTTT. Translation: CASSRSRGHTEAFF.